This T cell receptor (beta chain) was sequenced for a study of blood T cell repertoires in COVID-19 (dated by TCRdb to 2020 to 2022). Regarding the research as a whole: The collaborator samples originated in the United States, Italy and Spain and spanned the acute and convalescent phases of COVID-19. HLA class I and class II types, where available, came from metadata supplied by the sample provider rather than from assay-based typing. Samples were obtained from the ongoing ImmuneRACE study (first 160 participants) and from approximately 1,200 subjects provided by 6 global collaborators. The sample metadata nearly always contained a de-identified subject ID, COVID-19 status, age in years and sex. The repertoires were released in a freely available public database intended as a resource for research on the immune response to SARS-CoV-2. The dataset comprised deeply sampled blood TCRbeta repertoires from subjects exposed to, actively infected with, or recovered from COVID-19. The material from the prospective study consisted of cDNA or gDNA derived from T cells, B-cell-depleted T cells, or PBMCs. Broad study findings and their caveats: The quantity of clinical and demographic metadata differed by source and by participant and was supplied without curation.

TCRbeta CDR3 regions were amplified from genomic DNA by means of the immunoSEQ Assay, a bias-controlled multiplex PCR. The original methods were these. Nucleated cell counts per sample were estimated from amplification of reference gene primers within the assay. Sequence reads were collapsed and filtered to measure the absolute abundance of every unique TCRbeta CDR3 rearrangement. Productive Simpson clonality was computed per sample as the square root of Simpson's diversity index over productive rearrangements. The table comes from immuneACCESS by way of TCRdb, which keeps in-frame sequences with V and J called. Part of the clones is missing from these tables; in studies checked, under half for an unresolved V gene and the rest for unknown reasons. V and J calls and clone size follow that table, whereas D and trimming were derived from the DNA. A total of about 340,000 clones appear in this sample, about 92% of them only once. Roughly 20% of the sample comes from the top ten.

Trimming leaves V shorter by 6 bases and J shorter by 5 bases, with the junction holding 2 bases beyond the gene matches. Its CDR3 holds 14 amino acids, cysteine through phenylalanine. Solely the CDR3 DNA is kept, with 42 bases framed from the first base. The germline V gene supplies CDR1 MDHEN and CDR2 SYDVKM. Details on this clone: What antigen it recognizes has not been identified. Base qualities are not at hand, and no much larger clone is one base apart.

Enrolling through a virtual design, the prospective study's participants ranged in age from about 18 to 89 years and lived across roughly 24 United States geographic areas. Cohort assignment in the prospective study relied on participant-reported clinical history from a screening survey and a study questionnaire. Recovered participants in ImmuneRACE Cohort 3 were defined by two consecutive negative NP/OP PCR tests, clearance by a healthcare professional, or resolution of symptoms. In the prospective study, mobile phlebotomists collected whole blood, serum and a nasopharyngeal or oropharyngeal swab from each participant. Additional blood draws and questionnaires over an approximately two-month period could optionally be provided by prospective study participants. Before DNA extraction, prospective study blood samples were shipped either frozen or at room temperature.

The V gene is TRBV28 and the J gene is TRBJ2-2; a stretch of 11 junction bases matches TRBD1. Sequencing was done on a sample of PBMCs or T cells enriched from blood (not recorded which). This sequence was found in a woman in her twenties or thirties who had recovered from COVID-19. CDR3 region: CASRGTGGTGELFF. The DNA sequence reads TGTGCCAGCAGGGGGACAGGGGGTACCGGGGAGCTGTTTTTT.